The rows below give T cell receptor beta chains drawn from one sample of a study of cytomegalovirus exposure and HLA in healthy donors. Sequenced by immunoSEQ multiplex PCR; TCRdb stores in-frame clones only, minus some. The sample has about 68,000 clones, approximately 80% seen once. The sequenced sample was PBMCs. The receptors stem from a human donor in good health. Both conserved end residues are part of each CDR3. Each record gives: CDR3 length, D gene, V gene, J gene, clone size, CDR3 protein, CDR3 DNA. A D gene is named only where the DNA matches it firmly. Clone size is stated in some rows and not others, as once, few, many or a class when expanded.

17,NA,TRBV7-3,TRBJ1-2,NA,CASSSLDRLLFNYGYTF,TGTGCCAGCAGCTCTCTGGACAGACTCCTATTTAACTATGGCTACACCTTC
12,NA,TRBV5-1,TRBJ2-7,NA,CASSPFPYEQYF,TGCGCCAGCAGCCCATTTCCCTACGAGCAGTACTTC
12,NA,TRBV6-6,TRBJ2-3,NA,CASSKDSETQYF,TGTGCCAGCAGTAAGGACAGTGAGACGCAGTATTTT
16,TRBD2,TRBV19,TRBJ2-7,NA,CASSMTSGGAGDEQYF,TGTGCCAGTAGTATGACTAGCGGGGGGGCCGGGGACGAGCAGTACTTC
15,TRBD2,TRBV9,TRBJ2-5,NA,CASSVDSGGGETQYF,TGTGCCAGCAGCGTAGACAGCGGGGGGGGTGAGACCCAGTACTTC
13,NA,TRBV7-3,TRBJ2-1,NA,CASSFLGGGEQFF,TGTGCCAGCAGCTTTTTAGGGGGTGGGGAGCAGTTCTTC
17,NA,TRBV4-3,TRBJ2-3,NA,CASSQEPQGGGTDTQYF,TGCGCCAGCAGCCAAGAGCCTCAGGGGGGTGGGACAGATACGCAGTATTTT
15,NA,TRBV6-5,TRBJ2-1,NA,CASTQGMTAQNEQFF,TGTGCCAGCACTCAGGGGATGACCGCGCAAAATGAGCAGTTCTTC
13,NA,TRBV5-1,TRBJ1-2,NA,CASSSSIIYGYTF,TGCGCCAGCAGCTCGAGCATAATCTATGGCTACACCTTC
15,TRBD1,TRBV5-1,TRBJ1-2,NA,CASSMAGQAVYGYTF,TGCGCCAGCAGCATGGCGGGACAGGCTGTGTATGGCTACACCTTC
14,NA,TRBV10-2,TRBJ2-1,NA,CASSERQYNNEQFF,TGCGCCAGCAGTGAACGTCAGTACAACAATGAGCAGTTCTTC
16,NA,TRBV5-4,TRBJ2-7,few,CASSGGLPPNSYEQYF,TGTGCCAGCAGCGGGGGGTTGCCGCCAAACTCCTACGAGCAGTACTTC
12,TRBD2,TRBV7-6,TRBJ2-5,NA,CASSLLAGGQYF,TGTGCCAGCAGCTTACTCGCGGGGGGACAGTACTTC
15,NA,TRBV5-4,TRBJ1-2,NA,CASSLVTTNNYGYTF,TGTGCCAGCAGCTTGGTAACAACCAATAACTATGGCTACACCTTC
16,NA,TRBV7-8,TRBJ1-3,NA,CASSLSSGYSGNTIYF,TGTGCCAGCAGCTTATCTTCAGGTTACTCTGGAAACACCATATATTTT
15,NA,TRBV5-1,TRBJ2-1,once,CASSPRGADLNEQFF,TGCGCCAGCAGCCCCCGGGGAGCCGACCTCAATGAGCAGTTCTTC
15,TRBD1,TRBV7-2,TRBJ1-2,NA,CASSLDNRGPYGYTF,TGTGCCAGCAGCTTAGATAACAGGGGGCCCTATGGCTACACCTTC
15,NA,TRBV15,TRBJ2-5,NA,CATSRARARGETQYF,TGTGCCACCAGCAGAGCCAGGGCTCGGGGGGAGACCCAGTACTTC
11,NA,TRBV7-9,TRBJ2-7,NA,CASSKQYEQYF,TGTGCCAGCAGCAAACAATACGAGCAGTACTTC
14,NA,TRBV5-1,TRBJ2-2,NA,CASSLGRVGGELFF,TGCGCCAGCAGCTTGGGCAGGGTCGGCGGGGAGCTGTTTTTT
14,NA,TRBV5-1,TRBJ1-1,NA,CASKDVRGKTEAFF,TGCGCCAGCAAGGATGTGCGGGGGAAAACTGAAGCTTTCTTT
14,TRBD1,TRBV2,TRBJ1-2,NA,CASSAEQGARGYTF,TGTGCCAGCAGCGCAGAACAGGGGGCGAGAGGCTACACCTTC
15,NA,TRBV5-1,TRBJ2-7,NA,CASSLARGDSYEQYF,TGCGCCAGCAGCTTGGCCCGGGGAGACTCCTACGAGCAGTACTTC
13,NA,TRBV10-3,TRBJ1-1,NA,CAISERGGAEAFF,TGTGCCATCAGTGAGAGGGGCGGGGCTGAAGCTTTCTTT
16,TRBD1,TRBV7-9,TRBJ1-2,NA,CASSSTRQGDRYGYTF,TGTGCCAGCAGCTCCACACGCCAGGGGGACCGCTATGGCTACACCTTC
18,TRBD2,TRBV7-9,TRBJ2-6,NA,CASSLAPALADGANVLTF,TGTGCCAGCAGCTTAGCGCCCGCGCTAGCGGACGGGGCCAACGTCCTGACTTTC
15,TRBD1,TRBV6-6,TRBJ2-5,NA,CASSRQGSVRETQYF,TGTGCCAGCAGTCGACAGGGGTCAGTCAGAGAGACCCAGTACTTC
15,NA,TRBV7-9,TRBJ2-3,NA,CASIPVEYSTDTQYF,TGTGCCAGCATCCCGGTGGAGTATAGCACAGATACGCAGTATTTT
16,TRBD2,TRBV30,TRBJ2-3,NA,CAWSVLRSGGARPQYF,TGTGCCTGGAGTGTACTTCGTAGCGGGGGGGCCAGGCCGCAGTATTTT
13,NA,TRBV7-2,TRBJ1-5,NA,CASSLGGAQPQHF,TGTGCCAGCAGCTTGGGAGGGGCTCAGCCCCAGCATTTT
15,TRBD2,TRBV5-1,TRBJ2-1,NA,CASSLEAGRYNEQFF,TGCGCCAGCAGCTTGGAAGCGGGGCGGTACAATGAGCAGTTCTTC
15,NA,TRBV28,TRBJ1-4,NA,CASTPWGGGDEKLFF,TGTGCCAGCACCCCTTGGGGGGGAGGAGATGAAAAACTGTTTTTT
14,NA,TRBV9,TRBJ2-7,NA,CASSVKPLGYEQYF,TGTGCCAGCAGCGTAAAGCCCCTAGGCTACGAGCAGTACTTC
15,TRBD2,TRBV5-6,TRBJ2-1,NA,CASIPVRGSGDEQFF,TGTGCCAGCATCCCAGTGCGGGGGTCAGGCGATGAGCAGTTCTTC
15,NA,TRBV4-1,TRBJ2-5,NA,CASTPSAASQETQYF,TGCGCCAGCACCCCAAGTGCGGCGTCGCAAGAGACCCAGTACTTC
14,NA,TRBV27,TRBJ2-7,NA,CASKERGPRDEQYF,TGTGCCAGCAAGGAGCGCGGGCCCCGGGACGAGCAGTACTTC
15,NA,TRBV29-1,TRBJ2-5,NA,CSVEGDMWHQETQYF,TGCAGCGTCGAGGGGGACATGTGGCATCAAGAGACCCAGTACTTC
13,TRBD2,TRBV29-1,TRBJ2-1,NA,CSVAATSSNEQFF,TGCAGCGTCGCCGCGACTAGCTCCAATGAGCAGTTCTTC
12,NA,TRBV14,TRBJ2-3,NA,CASSQGVLKQYF,TGTGCCAGCAGCCAAGGAGTCCTGAAGCAGTATTTT
20,TRBD1,TRBV5-3,TRBJ1-3,NA,CARSSKRGQAKIGSGNTIYF,TGTGCCAGAAGCTCCAAGCGGGGACAGGCAAAGATCGGCTCTGGAAACACCATATATTTT
15,NA,TRBV18,TRBJ1-1,NA,CASSPAGATNTEAFF,TGTGCCAGCTCACCAGCAGGGGCTACGAACACTGAAGCTTTCTTT